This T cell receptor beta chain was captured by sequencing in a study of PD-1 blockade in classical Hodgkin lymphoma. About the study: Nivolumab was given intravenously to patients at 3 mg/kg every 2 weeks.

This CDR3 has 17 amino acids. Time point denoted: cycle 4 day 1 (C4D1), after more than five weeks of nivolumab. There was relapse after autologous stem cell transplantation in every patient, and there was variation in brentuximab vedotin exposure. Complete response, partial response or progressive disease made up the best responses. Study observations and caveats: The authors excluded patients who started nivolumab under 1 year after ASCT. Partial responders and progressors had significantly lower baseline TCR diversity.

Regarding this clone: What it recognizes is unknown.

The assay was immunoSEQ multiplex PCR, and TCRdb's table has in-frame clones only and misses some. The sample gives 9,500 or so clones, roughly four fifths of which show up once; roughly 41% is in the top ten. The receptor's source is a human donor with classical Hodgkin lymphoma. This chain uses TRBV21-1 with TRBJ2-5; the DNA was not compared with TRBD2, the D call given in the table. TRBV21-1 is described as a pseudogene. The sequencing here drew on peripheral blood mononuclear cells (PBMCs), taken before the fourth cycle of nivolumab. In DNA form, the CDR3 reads TGTGCCAGCAGCAAATTGTGGGGTGGGGGACTAGAAGAGACCCAGTACTTC. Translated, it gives CASSKLWGGGLEETQYF.